Below are 2 T cell receptor beta chains sequenced from a single sample in a study of shared clonotypes between healthy human individuals. This table comes from immunoSEQ multiplex PCR, and its TCRdb copy is limited to in-frame clones, with some not included. The sample has under 2.5 million clones, around 92% seen once. Sequenced material: naive CD4+ T cells from PBMCs. Subset described: CD45RA+ positively selected. These receptors all stem from a man aged 18 to 29 in good health. Some clones in this sample may be carry-over from other donors' samples.

Only one count was recorded for this clone. The chain uses TRBV2 and TRBJ2-5, with TRBD2 matching over 9 bases. Germline assignment: CDR1 SNHLY and CDR2 FYNNEI. The trim removed 6 bases at V and 1 base at J, leaving 3 bases unmatched. The CDR3 contains 14 residues. CDR3 in DNA: TGTGCCAGCAGGGTGCGGGAGGGCCAAGAGACCCAGTACTTC. Its translation: CASRVREGQETQYF.

This chain connects TRBV29-1 to TRBJ1-2, with TRBD1 identical over 10 bases. J gave up 6 bases and V 2 bases, and 12 bases lay outside the gene matches. Germline V gene data show CDR1 as SQVTM and CDR2 as ANQGSEA. CDR3 length equals 16 residues. The CDR3 DNA follows: TGCAGCGTTGAATCGACAGGGGGCCTCTATCGGGATGGCTACACCTTC. This translates into CSVESTGGLYRDGYTF.